The 31 T cell receptor beta chains below were found in one sample sequenced in a study of T cell changes during pregnancy in multiple sclerosis. The protocol was immunoSEQ multiplex PCR, while the TCRdb copy is restricted to in-frame clones and leaves out a portion. The sample consists of some 55,000 clones, around nine tenths of them appearing once. Input material: peripheral blood from another person, used as feeder cells. The receptors shown here come from a human donor whose cells served as feeder cells for cultures in a pregnancy study.

As DNA, the CDR3 is TGTGCCTGGAGTGTATTTGGACTAGCGGCTTACCAAGAGACCCAGTACTTC. This codes for CAWSVFGLAAYQETQYF. The chain couples TRBV30 to TRBJ2-5; 10 positions agree with TRBD2. V was pared by 0 bases and J by 0 bases, with 7 bases of the junction left unmatched. This CDR3 spans 17 amino acids. The germline CDR1 and CDR2 sequences are GTSNPN and SVGIG (reference sequence).

The CDR3: CASSLGGQGIGGYTF. The CDR3 DNA sequence: TGTGCCAGCAGCTTGGGAGGCCAGGGAATCGGTGGCTACACCTTC. The rearrangement uses TRBV5-6 and TRBJ1-2; a possible D gene is TRBD1 (5 bases). The V end was cut by 0 bases, the J end by 7 bases, with 16 bases between. This CDR3 contains 15 residues. The germline CDR1 and CDR2 sequences are SGHDT and YYEEEE.

This clone was counted once. The chain carries TRBV7-9 and TRBJ2-1, with D possibly matching TRBD2 (6 bases). The CDR3 totals 17 residues. Germline V lookup: CDR1 SEHNR, CDR2 FQNEAQ (reference sequence). The V gene lost 5 bases and the J gene lost 0 bases, with 17 bases spanning the gap. The chain's CDR3 is CASSLPQIGSSYNEQFF. The CDR3 DNA reads as TGTGCCAGCAGCCTTCCCCAAATCGGGAGCTCCTACAATGAGCAGTTCTTC.

The genes are TRBV15 and TRBJ1-2; D might be TRBD1 (6 bases). V dropped 1 base and J dropped 8 bases, with 8 bases sitting between them. Germline loops: CDR1 LNHNV, CDR2 YYDKDF (reference sequence). The CDR3 covers 12 residues. For the CDR3, the DNA is TGTGCCACCAGCAGAGGGGACACGGGCTACACCTTC. Protein: CATSRGDTGYTF.

This sequence joins TRBV27 and TRBJ2-5; no clear D. This CDR3 is 13 amino acids long. Germline values: CDR1 MNHEY, CDR2 SMNVEV (reference sequence). The V end lost 2 bases, the J end lost 5 bases, and 9 bases lay between the germline ends. The CDR3 nucleotides are TGTGCCAGCAGTTTACGCGCCCATGAGACCCAGTACTTC. Translation gives CASSLRAHETQYF.

The chain couples TRBV12-5 to TRBJ1-1, with TRBD1 matching over 10 bases. CDR3 size: 15 residues. Unmatched junction bases numbered 6, after V lost 4 bases and J lost 4 bases. Per the germline V gene, CDR1 is LGHNT and CDR2 is FRNRAP. The CDR3 DNA reads as TGTGCTAGTGGTTCCGGGACAGGGGTCCTCACTGAAGCTTTCTTT. Its protein is CASGSGTGVLTEAFF.

CDR3 nucleotides: TGTGCCAGTAGTATCCTCGGACGTTATCAGCCCCAGCATTTT. Encoded protein: CASSILGRYQPQHF. The J gene is TRBJ1-5, the V gene TRBV19; D is uncertain. V lost 3 bases and J 5 bases, leaving 11 bases between the germline ends. CDR3 length equals 14 residues. The germline gives CDR1 LNHDA, CDR2 SQIVND (reference sequence).

The CDR3 region has the DNA TGTGCCAGCAGCACCCGGGACAGCCAGATGAACTCCTACGAGCAGTACTTC. Protein: CASSTRDSQMNSYEQYF. The chain uses TRBV4-2 and TRBJ2-7; 7 bases fit TRBD1. Trimming took 5 bases from V and 0 from J; bases not matched to a gene: 13. The CDR3 totals 17 residues. Germline lookup yields CDR1 LGHNA and CDR2 YNFKEQ.

CDR3 residues: CASSHGTGWYEQYF. The DNA of the CDR3 is TGTGCCAGCAGCCATGGGACAGGCTGGTACGAGCAGTACTTC. The chain uses TRBV14 and TRBJ2-7; 8 bases agree with TRBD1. Germline V gene lookup returns CDR1 SGHDN and CDR2 FVKESK. The CDR3 consists of 14 residues. Germline trimming cut 3 bases from V and 4 bases from J; bases unmatched to any gene: 5.

The chain joins TRBV4-2 to TRBJ2-7; 7 bases line up with TRBD2. Germline-derived CDR1 and CDR2 are LGHNA and YNFKEQ. The CDR3 is 17 residues long. Unmatched junction bases numbered 11, after V lost 1 base and J lost 2 bases. CDR3 in amino acids: CASSQGSGLAAAYEQYF. DNA for the CDR3: TGTGCCAGCAGCCAAGGGTCCGGGCTAGCGGCGGCCTACGAGCAGTACTTC.

V and J are TRBV5-1 and TRBJ2-6; 7 bases are shared with TRBD1. The V and J ends lost 4 bases and 4 bases, in that order; junction bases with no gene match: 5. The CDR3 consists of 15 residues. Germline CDR1 reads SGHRS; CDR2 reads YFSETQ. The CDR3 DNA sequence: TGCGCCAGCAGCGACGACAGGGCCGGGGCCAACGTCCTGACTTTC. Translating gives CASSDDRAGANVLTF.

The gene calls are TRBV18 and TRBJ1-4, with D unclear. The length of the CDR3 is 14 residues. The germline gives CDR1 KGHSH, CDR2 LQKENI. The V end was cut by 3 bases, the J end by 0 bases, with 5 bases between. In DNA, the CDR3 is TGTGCCAGCTCACCCATCGCAACTAATGAAAAACTGTTTTTT. Amino acids: CASSPIATNEKLFF.

About this clone: The junction differs from germline at one of its ends, possibly a read error. The chain recombines TRBV2 with TRBJ1-4; D possibly corresponds to TRBD1 (5 bases). CDR1 SNHLY and CDR2 FYNNEI come from the germline V gene. This CDR3 spans 13 amino acids. CDR3 loop: CASSPPFDSLESF. CDR3 sequence (DNA): TGTGCCAGCAGTCCTCCCTTCGACAGCCTGGAGAGTTTT.

This chain joins TRBV9 and TRBJ1-1; D is unresolved. The CDR3 totals 13 residues. Trimming took off 1 base at V and 1 base at J, with 5 bases between the two ends. From germline, CDR1 is SGDLS and CDR2 YYNGEE. CDR3 in amino acids: CASSVSGNTEAFF. CDR3 bases: TGTGCCAGCAGCGTATCAGGGAACACTGAAGCTTTCTTT.

The chain links TRBV10-3 to TRBJ1-2; D call uncertain. From germline, CDR1 is ENHRY and CDR2 SYGVKD. The V end was cut by 0 bases, the J end by 4 bases, with 9 bases between. This CDR3 is built from 14 residues. In DNA, the CDR3 is TGTGCCATCAGTGAGTCAGGCAGCTTCTATGGCTACACCTTC. Amino acids: CAISESGSFYGYTF.

The chain has TRBV10-3 and TRBJ2-7; 7 bases fit TRBD1. This CDR3 has 12 amino acids. The germline CDR1 and CDR2 sequences are ENHRY and SYGVKD. Trimming removed 6 bases from V and 1 base from J; junction bases left unmatched: 0. CDR3 nucleotides: TGTGCCATCAGGGACAGGTCCTACGAGCAGTACTTC. Encoded protein: CAIRDRSYEQYF.

V gene TRBV18 combines with J gene TRBJ1-1; a possible D gene is TRBD1 (6 bases). This CDR3 is built from 16 residues. Germline values: CDR1 KGHSH, CDR2 LQKENI. The V end lost 6 bases, the J end lost 3 bases, and 20 bases lay between the germline ends. CDR3 sequence: CASSALGGGADTEAFF. The CDR3 DNA sequence: TGTGCCAGCTCCGCTTTAGGCGGGGGCGCCGACACTGAAGCTTTCTTT.

The count of this clone is one. The chain links TRBV19 to TRBJ1-4, with D hard to call. The germline CDR1 and CDR2 sequences are LNHDA and SQIVND (reference sequence). Between the trimmed V and J ends, which lost 0 bases and 13 bases, there was a span of 15 bases. The CDR3 extends over 14 amino acids. The CDR3, as DNA: TGTGCCAGTAGTATAGATCTCCAAGGCTACGGACTGTTTTTT. Translation: CASSIDLQGYGLFF.

The rearrangement uses TRBV5-1 and TRBJ1-1; D is unclear. There are 13 residues in the CDR3. Germline loops: CDR1 SGHRS, CDR2 YFSETQ. V lost 3 bases, J lost 3 bases, and 9 bases lay in between. The CDR3 region has the DNA TGCGCCAGCAGCTCTCATTCGGACACTGAAGCTTTCTTT. It yields the protein CASSSHSDTEAFF.

V gene TRBV9 combines with J gene TRBJ2-3, with 7 bases identical to TRBD2. With 4 bases clipped from V and 4 bases from J, the junction kept 6 bases outside the gene matches. This CDR3 spans 14 amino acids. Germline V gives CDR1 SGDLS, CDR2 YYNGEE. This chain's CDR3 is CASSSLRGADTQYF. Written as DNA, the CDR3 is TGTGCCAGCAGCTCCCTCCGGGGGGCAGATACGCAGTATTTT. Supplemented by reference TRBV9 and TRBJ2-3, the full variable domain reads DSGVTQTPKHLITATGQRVTLRCSPRSGDLSVYWYQQSLDQGLQFLIQYYNGEERAKGNILERFSAQQFPDLHSELNLSSLELGDSALYFCASSSLRGADTQYFGPGTRLTVL.

This chain uses TRBV18 with TRBJ2-1; weak D call: TRBD2 (5 bases). CDR3 length: 15 residues. Germline V lookup: CDR1 KGHSH, CDR2 LQKENI. V was clipped by 1 base and J by 3 bases, with 10 bases between them. The CDR3 sequence is CASSPQVGVYNEQFF. The CDR3, as DNA: TGTGCCAGCTCACCACAAGTGGGAGTCTACAATGAGCAGTTCTTC. Based on the CDR3 plus reference TRBV18 and TRBJ2-1, the full variable domain is NAGVMQNPRHLVRRRGQEARLRCSPMKGHSHVYWYRQLPEEGLKFMVYLQKENIIDESGMPKERFSAEFPKEGPSILRIQQVVRGDSAAYFCASSPQVGVYNEQFFGPGTRLTVL.

The genes are TRBV6-1 and TRBJ2-3; TRBD2 matches at 13 bases. CDR1 MNHNS and CDR2 SASEGT come from the germline V gene. The CDR3 runs to 14 residues. With 10 bases clipped from V and 4 bases from J, the junction kept 5 bases outside the gene matches. The CDR3 reads CAIPGLAGSDTQYF. CDR3 in DNA: TGTGCCATTCCGGGACTAGCGGGGTCAGATACGCAGTATTTT.

The chain carries TRBV28 and TRBJ1-5, with TRBD1 matching 8 bases. Trimming took 5 bases from V and 8 from J; bases not matched to a gene: 5. The germline gives CDR1 MDHEN, CDR2 SYDVKM. This CDR3 comprises 13 residues. The CDR3 DNA is TGTGCCAGCAGTGATGGACAGGGCAAGCCCCAGCATTTT. It is translated as CASSDGQGKPQHF.

This chain joins TRBV2 and TRBJ2-3; TRBD1 matches at 7 bases. Unmatched junction bases numbered 6, after V lost 8 bases and J lost 1 base. The germline CDR1 and CDR2 sequences are SNHLY and FYNNEI. The CDR3 contains 14 residues. In nucleotides, the CDR3 is TGTGCCAGCGGAAGACAGGGCGGCACAGATACGCAGTATTTT. This codes for CASGRQGGTDTQYF.

The genes are TRBV5-1 and TRBJ1-3; D call uncertain. Germline assignment: CDR1 SGHRS and CDR2 YFSETQ. The CDR3 covers 16 residues. V was pared by 3 bases and J by 0 bases, with 13 bases between. This chain's CDR3 is CASSSSPPYSGNTIYF. CDR3 DNA: TGCGCCAGCAGCTCCTCCCCTCCCTACTCTGGAAACACCATATATTTT.

This sequence joins TRBV28 and TRBJ2-3; D may be TRBD1 or TRBD2 (5 bases each). The CDR3 sequence is 13 residues long. V was cut by 7 bases and J by 4 bases, with 12 bases left in between. Germline V gene sequence: CDR1 MDHEN, CDR2 SYDVKM. The CDR3 loop is CASTVGTPDTQYF. The CDR3 bases are TGTGCCAGCACGGTAGGGACCCCAGATACGCAGTATTTT.

CDR3 DNA: TGTGCCAGCAGTTCGTACCTAAACGCGCTAGGAGCTTTCTTT. It translates to CASSSYLNALGAFF. The rearrangement links TRBV6-6 to TRBJ1-1; D is unclear. This CDR3 is 14 amino acids long. The V and J ends lost 4 bases and 10 bases respectively, with 19 bases between them. Germline V gene data show CDR1 as MNHNY and CDR2 as SVGAGI (reference sequence).

The chain is built from TRBV11-2 and TRBJ1-1; D is undetermined. V lost 1 base and J 5 bases, leaving 14 bases between the germline ends. CDR1 and CDR2 from the germline V gene are SGHAT and FQNNGV. The CDR3 has 15 amino acids. The CDR3 nucleotides read TGTGCCAGCAGCTTAGGAGCCGGATCGGGAACTGAAGCTTTCTTT. This encodes CASSLGAGSGTEAFF.

This chain uses TRBV6-5 with TRBJ2-3; TRBD1 matches at 7 bases. Germline V gene data show CDR1 as MNHEY and CDR2 as SVGAGI. V gave up 6 bases and J gave up 1 base; unmatched junction bases: 4. The CDR3 has 14 residues. CDR3 nucleotides: TGTGCCAGCAGAGATGACAGGGGCACAGATACGCAGTATTTT. It specifies CASRDDRGTDTQYF.

V is TRBV7-9 and J is TRBJ1-5, with 8 positions matching TRBD1. CDR3 length: 16 residues. The germline gives CDR1 SEHNR, CDR2 FQNEAQ (reference sequence). V lost 2 bases to trimming and J lost 7 bases; unmatched junction nucleotides: 10. The CDR3 nucleotides read TGTGCCAGCAGCTTATTAGCGGACAGGGAGGAACAGCCCCAGCATTTT. As protein: CASSLLADREEQPQHF.

This rearrangement joins TRBV4-1 to TRBJ2-7; the D gene is possibly TRBD1 (5 bases). Germline V lookup: CDR1 MGHRA, CDR2 YSYEKL. Deletions cut 2 bases from V and 1 base from J, with 9 bases between. The CDR3 totals 14 residues. The CDR3 loop is CASSQQGLSYEQYF. CDR3 coding DNA: TGCGCCAGCAGCCAACAGGGTCTTTCCTACGAGCAGTACTTC.